A single sample gave rise to the 27 T cell receptor beta chains below, sequenced in a study of blood T cell repertoires in COVID-19. The protocol was immunoSEQ multiplex PCR, while the TCRdb copy is restricted to in-frame clones and leaves out a portion. The sample includes about 48,000 clones, 85% to 90% seen only once; the top ten take approximately 3.1%. Specimen: PBMCs or T cells enriched from blood (not recorded which). Source of these receptors: a woman in her forties or fifties who had recovered from COVID-19.

The chain carries TRBV2 and TRBJ2-5; D is possibly TRBD1 (6 bases). The CDR3 loop spans 14 amino acids. Trimming left V 7 bases short and J 5 bases short, with 17 bases between. Germline V gene sequence: CDR1 SNHLY, CDR2 FYNNEI. The CDR3 is CASKNRVFPETQYF. Written as DNA, the CDR3 is TGTGCCAGCAAAAACAGGGTTTTCCCGGAGACCCAGTACTTC. The full variable domain, its missing parts supplied by reference TRBV2 and TRBJ2-5, is EPEVTQTPSHQVTQMGQEVILRCVPISNHLYFYWYRQILGQKVEFLVSFYNNEISEKSEIFDDQFSVERPDGSNFTLKIRSTKLEDSAMYFCASKNRVFPETQYFGPGTRLLVL.

This chain connects TRBV7-2 to TRBJ1-4; TRBD1 aligns across 7 bases. CDR1 SGHTA and CDR2 FQGNSA come from the germline V gene. V dropped 5 bases and J dropped 7; count of bases not matched to a gene: 7. The CDR3 totals 14 residues. In DNA, the CDR3 is TGTGCCAGCAGCCCCCGACAGGGAAGTGAAAAACTGTTTTTT. This sequence encodes CASSPRQGSEKLFF.

This rearrangement joins TRBV18 to TRBJ2-6; D ambiguous. This CDR3 has 15 amino acids. V was pared by 2 bases and J by 2 bases, with 7 bases between. Germline assignment: CDR1 KGHSH and CDR2 LQKENI. CDR3 residues: CASSPTRTGANVLTF. CDR3 sequence (DNA): TGTGCCAGCTCACCAACTCGAACTGGGGCCAACGTCCTGACTTTC.

This chain links TRBV6-5 with TRBJ1-2; 7 bases align to TRBD1. Trimming cost V 7 bases and J 7 bases; bases outside gene matches: 15. This CDR3 region has 15 residues. Germline V gives CDR1 MNHEY, CDR2 SVGAGI. Here the CDR3 DNA reads TGTGCCAGCACCCCGATTGGGGGACAGAACATTGGCTACACCTTC. Translated: CASTPIGGQNIGYTF.

This rearrangement joins TRBV19 to TRBJ2-6; TRBD1 matches 7 bases. CDR3 length: 17 amino acids. The V gene end was trimmed by 8 bases and the J gene end by 0 bases; junction bases not matched to a gene: 10. In germline, CDR1 is LNHDA, CDR2 SQIVND (reference sequence). In DNA form, the CDR3 reads TGTGCCAGTCGCCTCGGGACAGCAGTCTCTGGGGCCAACGTCCTGACTTTC. It is translated as CASRLGTAVSGANVLTF.

The chain links TRBV7-2 to TRBJ2-1, with 8 bases matching TRBD1. The trim removed 4 bases at V and 7 bases at J, leaving 12 bases unmatched. The CDR3 loop spans 16 amino acids. Germline CDR1 and CDR2: SGHTA and FQGNSA. CDR3 in amino acids: CASSYNPGTGDNEQFF. The CDR3 nucleotides are TGTGCCAGCAGCTACAACCCCGGGACAGGAGATAATGAGCAGTTCTTC.

The chain uses TRBV27 and TRBJ2-1, with TRBD2 as a possible D gene (6 bases). This CDR3 is built from 17 residues. CDR1 is MNHEY, CDR2 SMNVEV, per germline (reference sequence). V lost 5 bases and J 4 bases, leaving 21 bases between the germline ends. The CDR3 bases are TGTGCCAGCAGTCAGAACCCCGGGGGTGGACTATACAATGAGCAGTTCTTC. It encodes CASSQNPGGGLYNEQFF.

The gene calls are TRBV29-1 and TRBJ2-7; tentatively, D is TRBD2 (6 bases). The CDR3 length is 13 residues. The V end lost 4 bases, the J end lost 9 bases, and 19 bases lay between the germline ends. CDR1 and CDR2 from the germline V gene are SQVTM and ANQGSEA. CDR3 nucleotide sequence: TGCAGCGTTGTCGAGATCGTCGGGGAGGTGCAGTACTTC. Amino acid sequence: CSVVEIVGEVQYF.

The chain couples TRBV5-1 to TRBJ2-1; 7 bases are a match to TRBD1. The germline gives CDR1 SGHRS, CDR2 YFSETQ. The CDR3 extends over 18 amino acids. V lost 2 bases to trimming and J lost 4 bases; unmatched junction nucleotides: 15. In DNA, the CDR3 is TGCGCCAGCAGCTTACAGGGGCTTTCGTTGGGGACGTACAATGAGCAGTTCTTC. This encodes CASSLQGLSLGTYNEQFF.

The V gene is TRBV3-1 (or the pseudogene TRBV3-2), the J gene TRBJ2-3; D is possibly TRBD1 (5 bases). Trimming stripped 0 bases from V and 5 bases from J, with 15 bases between. CDR1 and CDR2 (germline): LGHDT, YNNKEL (reference sequence). This CDR3 region has 16 residues. The CDR3 DNA sequence: TGTGCCAGCAGCCAAGACAGGGCCCCCACAGAAGATACGCAGTATTTT. Translating it yields CASSQDRAPTEDTQYF.

This clone occurred once. The chain has TRBV4-3 and TRBJ2-5; the D gene is possibly TRBD2 (6 bases). The CDR3 consists of 17 residues. Deletions cut 0 bases from V and 2 bases from J, with 16 bases between. Germline loops: CDR1 LGHNA, CDR2 YSLEER. The CDR3 sequence is CASSQDYGRGSQETQYF. The CDR3 bases are TGCGCCAGCAGCCAAGACTACGGGCGGGGAAGTCAAGAGACCCAGTACTTC.

In this sample, this clone turned up a few times. The rearrangement uses TRBV7-9 and TRBJ1-1; TRBD1 might be the D (6 bases). Germline values: CDR1 SEHNR, CDR2 FQNEAQ (reference sequence). The germline V and J ends were trimmed by 5 bases and 1 base, with 8 bases remaining between them. This CDR3 has 13 amino acids. CDR3 protein: CASSRQENTEAFF. In nucleotides, the CDR3 is TGTGCCAGCAGCCGACAGGAGAACACTGAAGCTTTCTTT.

The chain has TRBV18 and TRBJ2-1, with D possibly matching TRBD1 (6 bases). The germline V and J ends were trimmed by 5 bases and 4 bases, with 9 bases remaining between them. The germline V gene encodes CDR1 KGHSH and CDR2 LQKENI. The CDR3 extends over 13 amino acids. CDR3 sequence (DNA): TGTGCCAGCTCAACAACAGGGTACAATGAGCAGTTCTTC. Protein product: CASSTTGYNEQFF.

The J gene is TRBJ2-7, the V gene TRBV5-1; possibly TRBD1 for D (6 bases). In germline, CDR1 is SGHRS, CDR2 YFSETQ. V lost 0 bases, J lost 0 bases, and 13 bases lay in between. CDR3 size: 16 residues. The CDR3 region is CASSLDQGQSSYEQYF. The CDR3 coding sequence is TGCGCCAGCAGCTTGGATCAGGGGCAGAGCTCCTACGAGCAGTACTTC.

Written as DNA, the CDR3 is TGTGCCACCAAGAGGGACAGGGGGGGCAATCAGCCCCAGCATTTT. This codes for CATKRDRGGNQPQHF. The chain uses TRBV2 and TRBJ1-5, with 11 nucleotides matching TRBD1. The ends lost 10 bases at V and 2 bases at J; junction bases unmatched: 7. The length of the CDR3 is 15 residues. Germline V gives CDR1 SNHLY, CDR2 FYNNEI.

The chain links TRBV6-6 to TRBJ1-3; no clear D. CDR1 is MNHNY, CDR2 SVGAGI, per germline (reference sequence). The CDR3 contains 16 residues. V was clipped by 6 bases and J by 0 bases, with 15 bases between them. For the CDR3, the DNA is TGTGCCAGCAGAAATCTTGGAGGCATCTCTGGAAACACCATATATTTT. It encodes CASRNLGGISGNTIYF.

This sequence joins TRBV29-1 and TRBJ2-3; 7 bases fit TRBD2. V shed 7 bases, J shed 2 bases, and the junction held 15 bases outside the gene matches. The CDR3 is 16 amino acids. Germline CDR1 reads SQVTM; CDR2 reads ANQGSEA. The CDR3 DNA is TGCAGCGCCGGGCACTTAGGCGGGAGAAACACAGATACGCAGTATTTT. Residues: CSAGHLGGRNTDTQYF.

This clone was picked up one time. This rearrangement joins TRBV30 to TRBJ1-1; possible D gene TRBD1, 6 bases. This CDR3 has 15 residues. The ends were cut back, 4 bases at V and 5 bases at J, with 20 bases in the middle. CDR1 is GTSNPN, CDR2 SVGIG, per germline (reference sequence). The CDR3 region is CAWTRGGGGRTEAFF. CDR3 DNA sequence: TGTGCCTGGACCCGAGGGGGGGGTGGAAGGACTGAAGCTTTCTTT.

This chain connects TRBV7-2 to TRBJ1-4, with a possible D match to TRBD1 (5 bases). This CDR3 region has 14 residues. Deletions cut 1 base from V and 7 bases from J, with 10 bases between. The germline V gene has CDR1 SGHTA and CDR2 FQGNSA. CDR3 sequence: CASSLGGYSEKLFF. The CDR3 nucleotides are TGTGCCAGCAGCTTAGGGGGCTACAGTGAAAAACTGTTTTTT. The full variable domain, rest sourced from reference TRBV7-2 and TRBJ1-4, is GAGVSQSPSNKVTEKGKDVELRCDPISGHTALYWYRQSLGQGLEFLIYFQGNSAPDKSGLPSDRFSAERTGGSVSTLTIQRTQQEDSAVYLCASSLGGYSEKLFFGSGTQLSVL.

The genes are TRBV6-6 and TRBJ2-4; the match to TRBD1 covers 7 bases. Trimming at V came to 7 bases and at J to 3 bases, leaving 9 bases not matched to a gene. This CDR3 contains 15 residues. Germline CDR1 reads MNHNY; CDR2 reads SVGAGI (reference sequence). The CDR3 DNA sequence: TGTGCCAGCACCTACGGGACAGCCGTCAAAAACATTCAGTACTTC. It codes for CASTYGTAVKNIQYF.

This chain uses TRBV7-9 with TRBJ1-1; no definite D call. V dropped 5 bases and J dropped 4 bases, with 14 bases sitting between them. This CDR3 comprises 14 residues. Germline V CDR1 and CDR2: SEHNR, FQNEAQ (reference sequence). The CDR3 DNA sequence: TGTGCCAGCAGCCAAGCGGGGTGGACCACTGAAGCTTTCTTT. This translates into CASSQAGWTTEAFF.

This chain links TRBV5-1 with TRBJ2-6; 11 bases match TRBD2. The CDR3 contains 19 residues. The ends lost 4 bases at V and 2 bases at J; junction bases unmatched: 11. Germline V gives CDR1 SGHRS, CDR2 YFSETQ. The CDR3 region has the DNA TGCGCCAGCAGCCCGGGAGTAGCGGGAGGGGTCCCTGGGGCCAACGTCCTGACTTTC. It is translated as CASSPGVAGGVPGANVLTF.

In this sample, this clone turned up a few times. The chain employs TRBV4-1 and TRBJ2-3; D unresolved. The CDR3 has 17 residues. The germline V and J ends were trimmed by 0 bases and 1 base, with 14 bases remaining between them. Germline V gives CDR1 MGHRA, CDR2 YSYEKL. In DNA form, the CDR3 reads TGCGCCAGCAGCCAAGATCGATACGGGTTGGGCACAGATACGCAGTATTTT. It specifies CASSQDRYGLGTDTQYF.

V usage is TRBV14 and J usage is TRBJ2-5; perhaps TRBD2 as D (5 bases). Germline V CDR1 and CDR2: SGHDN, FVKESK. The CDR3 extends over 17 amino acids. The V gene lost 0 bases and the J gene lost 0 bases, with 14 bases spanning the gap. DNA of the CDR3: TGTGCCAGCAGCCAAGACGGGGATAGCTGGGACCAAGAGACCCAGTACTTC. It is translated as CASSQDGDSWDQETQYF.

V and J are TRBV5-4 and TRBJ2-3, with 9 nucleotides matching TRBD2. Germline lookup yields CDR1 SGHNT and CDR2 YYREEE (reference sequence). The V and J ends lost 6 bases and 5 bases, in that order; junction bases with no gene match: 7. This CDR3 is 14 amino acids long. The CDR3 region has the DNA TGTGCCAGCACTTATAGCGGGAGCGGAGATACGCAGTATTTT. Its translation: CASTYSGSGDTQYF.

The genes are TRBV4-2 and TRBJ2-5; D ambiguous. V was cut by 1 base and J by 4 bases, with 7 bases left in between. From germline, CDR1 is LGHNA and CDR2 YNFKEQ. The CDR3 contains 13 residues. CDR3: CASSQATAETQYF. The DNA for the CDR3 is TGTGCCAGCAGCCAAGCCACAGCAGAGACCCAGTACTTC.

The chain has TRBV19 and TRBJ1-1; TRBD1 might be the D (5 bases). Germline V gene data show CDR1 as LNHDA and CDR2 as SQIVND (reference sequence). This CDR3 comprises 14 residues. Trimming removed 5 bases from V and 1 base from J, with 11 bases in between. CDR3 coding DNA: TGTGCCAGTAGTCCTTCAACAGGGAACACTGAAGCTTTCTTT. Amino acid sequence: CASSPSTGNTEAFF. Drawing the rest from reference TRBV19 and TRBJ1-1, the complete variable domain is DGGITQSPKYLFRKEGQNVTLSCEQNLNHDAMYWYRQDPGQGLRLIYYSQIVNDFQKGDIAEGYSVSREKKESFPLTVTSAQKNPTAFYLCASSPSTGNTEAFFGQGTRLTVV.